Listed below are T cell receptor beta chains from one sample, sequenced in a study of T cell responses to AZD1222 COVID-19 vaccine. Measured with immunoSEQ multiplex PCR; TCRdb has only the in-frame clones, and not every one. Among about 110,000 clones listed, around 91% were seen once. The source material was peripheral blood, sampled on day 0 of AZD1222 vaccination. These receptor sequences come from an adult in good health. Each CDR3 is given with its conserved first and last residue. The order of the fields is clone size, D gene, J gene, V gene, CDR3 protein, CDR3 DNA. The D gene is left open where the match is weak. The size entry is marked missing in some rows and otherwise reads once, few, many or a size class.

size: NA
D: NA
J: TRBJ1-5
V: TRBV10-3
CDR3: CAITAGSGQPQHF
DNA: TGTGCCATCACTGCAGGGTCGGGTCAGCCCCAGCATTTT

size: NA
D: NA
J: TRBJ1-6
V: TRBV27
CDR3: CASMEWGSYNSPLHF
DNA: TGTGCCAGCATGGAGTGGGGTTCCTATAATTCACCCCTCCACTTT

size: NA
D: NA
J: TRBJ1-1
V: TRBV7-3
CDR3: CASSKRDGGEAFF
DNA: TGTGCCAGCAGCAAGCGGGACGGCGGTGAAGCTTTCTTT

size: once
D: NA
J: TRBJ1-4
V: TRBV7-2
CDR3: CASSLGITYEKLFF
DNA: TGTGCCAGCAGCTTAGGGATAACGTATGAAAAACTGTTTTTT

size: NA
D: NA
J: TRBJ2-1
V: TRBV14
CDR3: CASSQVVGEQFF
DNA: TGTGCCAGCAGCCAAGTCGTGGGTGAGCAGTTCTTC

size: NA
D: NA
J: TRBJ1-2
V: TRBV5-1
CDR3: CASSLWDRGLGRDGYTF
DNA: TGCGCCAGCAGCTTGTGGGACCGGGGTTTAGGCCGCGATGGCTACACCTTC

size: NA
D: NA
J: TRBJ1-3
V: TRBV9
CDR3: CASSPPLSSGNTIYF
DNA: TGTGCCAGCAGCCCCCCGCTTAGCTCTGGAAACACCATATATTTT

size: NA
D: NA
J: TRBJ1-3
V: TRBV4-3
CDR3: CASSWGISGNTIYF
DNA: TGCGCCAGCAGCTGGGGAATCTCTGGAAACACCATATATTTT

size: NA
D: NA
J: TRBJ1-4
V: TRBV5-1
CDR3: CASSSLTGATNEKLFF
DNA: TGCGCCAGCAGCTCCCTAACAGGAGCAACTAATGAAAAACTGTTTTTT

size: NA
D: NA
J: TRBJ2-2
V: TRBV5-1
CDR3: CASSLRGVVDTGELFF
DNA: TGCGCCAGCAGCTTGAGGGGAGTGGTGGACACCGGGGAGCTGTTTTTT

size: once
D: TRBD2
J: TRBJ2-1
V: TRBV19
CDR3: CATGTGTSGGEQFF
DNA: TGTGCCACAGGAACCGGGACTAGCGGGGGGGAGCAGTTCTTC

size: NA
D: TRBD1
J: TRBJ2-1
V: TRBV12-5
CDR3: CASGTGTGRYNEQFF
DNA: TGTGCTAGTGGCACCGGGACAGGGAGGTACAATGAGCAGTTCTTC

size: NA
D: NA
J: TRBJ1-5
V: TRBV7-2
CDR3: CASSLGRVNQPQHF
DNA: TGTGCCAGCAGTTTAGGACGGGTAAATCAGCCCCAGCATTTT

size: NA
D: TRBD1
J: TRBJ1-1
V: TRBV5-4
CDR3: CASSFDRVWTEAFF
DNA: TGTGCCAGCAGCTTCGACAGGGTTTGGACTGAAGCTTTCTTT

size: NA
D: NA
J: TRBJ1-1
V: TRBV4-2
CDR3: CASSPERPNTEAFF
DNA: TGTGCCAGCAGCCCCGAGCGACCGAACACTGAAGCTTTCTTT

size: NA
D: TRBD2
J: TRBJ2-7
V: TRBV11-2
CDR3: CASSRLAEVSEQYF
DNA: TGTGCCAGCAGTCGACTAGCGGAGGTCTCCGAGCAGTACTTC

size: NA
D: NA
J: TRBJ1-5
V: TRBV30
CDR3: CAWSEGLDQPQHF
DNA: TGTGCCTGGAGTGAAGGATTAGATCAGCCCCAGCATTTT

size: once
D: NA
J: TRBJ1-3
V: TRBV7-2
CDR3: CASSISTNRRFRNTIYF
DNA: TGTGCCAGCAGCATCTCTACTAACCGAAGATTTCGAAACACCATATATTTT

size: once
D: TRBD1
J: TRBJ1-5
V: TRBV15
CDR3: CATSRDGDRDQPQHF
DNA: TGTGCCACCAGCAGAGATGGAGACAGGGATCAGCCCCAGCATTTT

size: NA
D: NA
J: TRBJ2-3
V: TRBV3-1/TRBV3-2
CDR3: CASSLGLGTDTQYF
DNA: TGTGCCAGCAGCCTCGGTCTCGGCACAGATACGCAGTATTTT

size: once
D: NA
J: TRBJ2-7
V: TRBV28
CDR3: CASRGNEQYF
DNA: TGTGCCAGCAGGGGGAACGAGCAGTACTTC

size: NA
D: NA
J: TRBJ1-5
V: TRBV28
CDR3: CASSQYSNQPQHF
DNA: TGTGCCAGCAGTCAATATAGCAATCAGCCCCAGCATTTT

size: NA
D: NA
J: TRBJ1-4
V: TRBV3-1/TRBV3-2
CDR3: CASSPPGLRNEKLFF
DNA: TGTGCCAGCAGCCCCCCCGGGCTGAGAAATGAAAAACTGTTTTTT

size: NA
D: TRBD2
J: TRBJ2-3
V: TRBV7-2
CDR3: CASSWGGGRTDTQYF
DNA: TGTGCCAGCAGCTGGGGGGGTGGACGCACAGATACGCAGTATTTT

size: NA
D: NA
J: TRBJ2-5
V: TRBV11-2
CDR3: CASSLDRGPRVETQYF
DNA: TGTGCCAGCAGCTTAGATCGGGGTCCTAGGGTGGAGACCCAGTACTTC

size: NA
D: TRBD1
J: TRBJ2-7
V: TRBV2
CDR3: CASIGTGRGNEQYF
DNA: TGTGCCAGCATCGGGACAGGTCGGGGGAACGAGCAGTACTTC

size: NA
D: NA
J: TRBJ1-3
V: TRBV11-2
CDR3: CASSQFDRSSGNTIYF
DNA: TGTGCCAGCAGCCAATTCGACCGGAGCTCTGGAAACACCATATATTTT

size: NA
D: NA
J: TRBJ1-4
V: TRBV6-6
CDR3: CASFRTSDEKLFF
DNA: TGTGCCAGCTTCAGGACATCTGATGAAAAACTGTTTTTT

size: NA
D: NA
J: TRBJ1-2
V: TRBV7-9
CDR3: CASSTDFPGRSSGTNYGYTF
DNA: TGTGCCAGCAGCACCGACTTCCCGGGACGCTCCTCGGGAACGAACTATGGCTACACCTTC

size: NA
D: TRBD1
J: TRBJ2-3
V: TRBV4-1
CDR3: CASSQGGGQGYQDTQYF
DNA: TGCGCCAGCAGCCAAGGGGGGGGACAGGGGTATCAAGATACGCAGTATTTT

size: once
D: NA
J: TRBJ2-2
V: TRBV2
CDR3: CASRGTTNTGELFF
DNA: TGTGCCAGCAGGGGGACGACGAACACCGGGGAGCTGTTTTTT

size: NA
D: NA
J: TRBJ1-5
V: TRBV5-1
CDR3: CASSLDGTSNQPQHF
DNA: TGCGCCAGCAGCTTGGACGGAACTAGCAATCAGCCCCAGCATTTT

size: NA
D: TRBD1
J: TRBJ1-2
V: TRBV19
CDR3: CASSMGTGPYGYTF
DNA: TGTGCCAGTAGTATGGGGACAGGCCCCTATGGCTACACCTTC

size: NA
D: NA
J: TRBJ2-3
V: TRBV12-1
CDR3: CASSFTQGRADTQYF
DNA: TGTGCCAGCAGCTTCACTCAGGGTCGTGCAGATACGCAGTATTTT

size: NA
D: TRBD2
J: TRBJ2-3
V: TRBV12-5
CDR3: CASGLRAGGITDTQYF
DNA: TGTGCTAGTGGTTTGAGGGCGGGGGGGATCACAGATACGCAGTATTTT

size: NA
D: NA
J: TRBJ2-4
V: TRBV5-1
CDR3: CASSLSTFETAKNIQYF
DNA: TGCGCCAGCAGCTTGTCCACTTTCGAGACGGCCAAAAACATTCAGTACTTC

size: NA
D: NA
J: TRBJ2-7
V: TRBV29-1
CDR3: CSVYSSHEQYF
DNA: TGCAGCGTTTACTCCTCTCACGAGCAGTACTTC

size: NA
D: NA
J: TRBJ1-2
V: TRBV5-6
CDR3: CASSVTPGALSGYTF
DNA: TGTGCCAGCAGCGTCACCCCGGGGGCCCTTTCTGGCTACACCTTC

size: NA
D: NA
J: TRBJ1-1
V: TRBV19
CDR3: CASSIEEGRSPLSTEAFF
DNA: TGTGCCAGTAGTATAGAAGAGGGGAGGTCACCGCTCTCCACTGAAGCTTTCTTT

size: NA
D: TRBD1
J: TRBJ1-2
V: TRBV18
CDR3: CASSPPSGGYGYTF
DNA: TGTGCCAGCTCACCACCGTCAGGGGGATATGGCTACACCTTC

size: NA
D: TRBD2
J: TRBJ2-7
V: TRBV11-2
CDR3: CASSPGLAGVPEQYF
DNA: TGTGCCAGCAGTCCCGGGTTAGCGGGGGTTCCGGAGCAGTACTTC

size: NA
D: NA
J: TRBJ2-7
V: TRBV11-3
CDR3: CASRPIETEQYF
DNA: TGTGCCAGCAGACCAATAGAGACCGAGCAGTACTTC

size: NA
D: NA
J: TRBJ2-2
V: TRBV6-5
CDR3: CGAGGTPGELFF
DNA: TGTGGCGCCGGGGGAACCCCCGGGGAGCTGTTTTTT

size: NA
D: NA
J: TRBJ1-5
V: TRBV5-8
CDR3: CASSLGTAYNQPQHF
DNA: TGTGCCAGCAGCTTGGGCACAGCTTACAATCAGCCCCAGCATTTT

size: NA
D: TRBD1
J: TRBJ1-5
V: TRBV6-5
CDR3: CASIRDRGGQPQHF
DNA: TGTGCCAGCATTCGGGACAGGGGCGGACAGCCCCAGCATTTT

size: NA
D: NA
J: TRBJ1-2
V: TRBV5-6
CDR3: CASSLRDGYGYTF
DNA: TGTGCCAGCAGCTTACGGGACGGCTATGGCTACACCTTC

size: NA
D: NA
J: TRBJ2-3
V: TRBV28
CDR3: CASSPGTGPTDTQYF
DNA: TGTGCCAGCAGTCCAGGGACTGGCCCCACAGATACGCAGTATTTT

size: few
D: NA
J: TRBJ2-1
V: TRBV20-1
CDR3: CSAAGVHEQFF
DNA: TGCAGTGCCGCCGGGGTCCATGAGCAGTTCTTC

size: NA
D: TRBD2
J: TRBJ2-3
V: TRBV6-4
CDR3: CASSDGGGTDTQYF
DNA: TGTGCCAGCAGTGACGGCGGGGGGACAGATACGCAGTATTTT

size: NA
D: NA
J: TRBJ2-7
V: TRBV7-2
CDR3: CASSSGLATYEQYF
DNA: TGTGCCAGCAGCTCGGGTCTAGCGACCTACGAGCAGTACTTC

size: NA
D: NA
J: TRBJ1-1
V: TRBV19
CDR3: CASSTQGFTEAFF
DNA: TGTGCCAGTAGTACTCAAGGATTCACTGAAGCTTTCTTT

size: NA
D: NA
J: TRBJ1-3
V: TRBV29-1
CDR3: CSVRGHLSGNTIYF
DNA: TGCAGCGTTAGGGGACACCTCTCTGGAAACACCATATATTTT

size: NA
D: NA
J: TRBJ1-4
V: TRBV30
CDR3: CAGSPLISGMSEKLFF
DNA: TGTGCCGGAAGCCCCTTAATATCAGGGATGAGTGAAAAACTGTTTTTT